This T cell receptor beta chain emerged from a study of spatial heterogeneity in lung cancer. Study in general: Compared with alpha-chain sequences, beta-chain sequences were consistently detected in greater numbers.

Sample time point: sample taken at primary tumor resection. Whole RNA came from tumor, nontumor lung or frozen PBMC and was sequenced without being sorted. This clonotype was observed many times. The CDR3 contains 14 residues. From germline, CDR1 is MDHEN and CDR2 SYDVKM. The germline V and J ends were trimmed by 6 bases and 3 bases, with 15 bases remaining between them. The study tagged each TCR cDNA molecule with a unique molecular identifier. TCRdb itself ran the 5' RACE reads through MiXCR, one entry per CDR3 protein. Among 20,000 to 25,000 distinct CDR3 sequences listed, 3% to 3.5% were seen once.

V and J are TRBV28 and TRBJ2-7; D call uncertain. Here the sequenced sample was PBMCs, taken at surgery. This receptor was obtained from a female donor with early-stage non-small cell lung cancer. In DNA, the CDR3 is TGTGCCAGCAGGTCCCTTAGGACGGACTACGAGCAGTACTTC. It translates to CASRSLRTDYEQYF.